The present T cell receptor (beta chain) was sequenced within a study of blood T cell repertoires in COVID-19. Study information: Donors in the United States, Italy and Spain gave samples during acute or convalescent COVID-19.

This clone was recorded only once. CDR3 length: 16 residues. The germline CDR1 and CDR2 sequences are MNHNS and SASEGT. V lost 2 bases to trimming and J lost 6 bases; unmatched junction nucleotides: 7. Measured with immunoSEQ multiplex PCR; TCRdb has only the in-frame clones, and not every one. The top ten clones hold 1.4% of a sample with roughly 220,000 clones, around 84% of them seen once. The chain joins TRBV6-1 to TRBJ1-5; 10 positions match TRBD1. This sequence originates from a woman aged 40 to 49 who had recovered from COVID-19. The sequenced material came from peripheral blood. CDR3 coding DNA: TGTGCCAGCAGTGAAAGGGACAGGGGACGGGGTCAGCCCCAGCATTTT. This sequence encodes CASSERDRGRGQPQHF.